A single sample gave rise to the 22 T cell receptor beta chains below, sequenced in a study of blood T cell repertoires in COVID-19. TCRdb keeps only in-frame clones here, not all; method: immunoSEQ multiplex PCR. Among some 260,000 clones listed, roughly 82% were seen once. Sequencing was performed on peripheral blood. These receptors were obtained from a woman aged 80 or over with active or convalescent COVID-19.

The chain has TRBV10-3 and TRBJ2-3; 8 positions match TRBD2. J gave up 2 bases and V 6 bases, and 7 bases lay outside the gene matches. Germline CDR1 ENHRY, CDR2 SYGVKD. This CDR3 is 15 amino acids long. The chain's CDR3 is CAIRSAREATDTQYF. The CDR3 bases are TGTGCCATCAGGTCGGCGCGGGAGGCCACAGATACGCAGTATTTT.

The V and J genes are TRBV27 and TRBJ2-1; weak D call: TRBD2 (5 bases). The CDR3 loop spans 16 amino acids. The germline V gene encodes CDR1 MNHEY and CDR2 SMNVEV (reference sequence). V shed 3 bases and J shed 0 bases, with 12 bases lying between them. As DNA, the CDR3 is TGTGCCAGCAGTTTCTCGCGGGCAGACTCCTACAATGAGCAGTTCTTC. Translating it yields CASSFSRADSYNEQFF.

V gene TRBV28 combines with J gene TRBJ1-5; D unclear. V lost 1 base to trimming and J lost 3 bases, with 13 bases between them. Germline V lookup: CDR1 MDHEN, CDR2 SYDVKM. The CDR3 has 16 residues. Here the CDR3 DNA reads TGTGCCAGCAGTTTATTTACAGAGCCTACCAATCAGCCCCAGCATTTT. It encodes CASSLFTEPTNQPQHF.

This clone was found a few times. The chain couples TRBV15 to TRBJ1-2, with 11 nucleotides matching TRBD1. V trimming: 3 bases; J trimming: 2 bases; junction bases outside the gene matches: 5. Germline V gene sequence: CDR1 LNHNV, CDR2 YYDKDF (reference sequence). The CDR3 is 16 residues long. Here the CDR3 reads CATSRGGQGENYGYTF. Here the CDR3 DNA reads TGTGCCACCAGCAGGGGGGGACAGGGGGAGAACTATGGCTACACCTTC.

This chain connects TRBV28 to TRBJ1-4; 10 nucleotides match TRBD1. The CDR3 is made up of 15 amino acids. Germline lookup yields CDR1 MDHEN and CDR2 SYDVKM. The J segment lost 5 bases and the V segment lost 5 bases, leaving 5 bases of the junction unmatched. CDR3 nucleotide sequence: TGTGCCAGCAGTCCCCCGACAGGGGGCAATGAAAAACTGTTTTTT. Translated: CASSPPTGGNEKLFF. The full variable domain, with the rest looked up from reference TRBV28 and TRBJ1-4, is DVKVTQSSRYLVKRTGEKVFLECVQDMDHENMFWYRQDPGLGLRLIYFSYDVKMKEKGDIPEGYSVSREKKERFSLILESASTNQTSMYLCASSPPTGGNEKLFFGSGTQLSVL.

The chain couples TRBV10-3 to TRBJ2-7; TRBD1 aligns across 8 bases. Germline assignment: CDR1 ENHRY and CDR2 SYGVKD. The V segment lost 2 bases and the J segment 3 bases; nucleotides outside the gene matches: 6. The CDR3 is 15 residues long. This CDR3 reads CAISEPPGQVYEQYF. The CDR3 DNA follows: TGTGCCATCAGTGAGCCTCCGGGACAGGTCTACGAGCAGTACTTC.

This clone has just a few counts. The gene calls are TRBV28 and TRBJ1-2; D remains ambiguous. This CDR3 contains 16 residues. Germline CDR1 MDHEN, CDR2 SYDVKM. Trimming left V 6 bases short and J 0 bases short, with 17 bases between. Here the CDR3 DNA reads TGTGCCAGCAGCTTGGTTGCGGGCCAGACTAACTATGGCTACACCTTC. This codes for CASSLVAGQTNYGYTF.

V usage is TRBV28 and J usage is TRBJ1-2; 10 bases fit TRBD1. Germline CDR1 MDHEN, CDR2 SYDVKM. The CDR3 contains 17 residues. J lost 7 bases, V lost 0 bases, and 11 bases had no gene match. The CDR3, as DNA: TGTGCCAGCAGTTTATGGACAGGGGGCGCCTGGGAGGGTGGCTACACCTTC. Translation gives CASSLWTGGAWEGGYTF.

This chain links TRBV10-2 with TRBJ1-1; D unclear. The CDR3 runs to 14 residues. Germline loops: CDR1 WSHSY, CDR2 SAAADI. Trimming took off 9 bases at V and 0 bases at J, with 14 bases between the two ends. The CDR3 nucleotides are TGCGCCAGTAGATCACCTGCACTGAACACTGAAGCTTTCTTT. Its protein product is CASRSPALNTEAFF.

The rearrangement uses TRBV2 and TRBJ2-3, with 14 bases identical to TRBD2. CDR1 SNHLY and CDR2 FYNNEI come from the germline V gene. The CDR3 extends over 14 amino acids. V lost 5 bases and J lost 6; bases outside the gene matches: 1. CDR3 loop: CASSRTSGRDTQYF. In nucleotides, the CDR3 is TGTGCCAGCAGTCGGACTAGCGGGAGGGATACGCAGTATTTT.

V is TRBV14 and J is TRBJ2-1; 9 bases match TRBD2. With 8 bases clipped from V and 1 base from J, the junction kept 9 bases outside the gene matches. The germline V gene has CDR1 SGHDN and CDR2 FVKESK. This CDR3 has 16 amino acids. Here the CDR3 DNA reads TGTGCCAGCGGCTATAGCGGGAGAGGGTCCTACAATGAGCAGTTCTTC. Translation: CASGYSGRGSYNEQFF.

The rearrangement joins TRBV5-1 to TRBJ1-1; 7 bases agree with TRBD1. This CDR3 is built from 12 residues. Losses at the gene ends were 4 bases for V and 8 bases for J; bases not matched to a gene: 5. Germline V lookup: CDR1 SGHRS, CDR2 YFSETQ. CDR3 amino acids: CASSLGTDEAFF. The CDR3 bases are TGCGCCAGCAGCCTTGGGACAGACGAAGCTTTCTTT.

The V gene is TRBV5-1, the J gene TRBJ2-1, with D possibly TRBD1 on 6 matching bases. The CDR3 totals 13 residues. V was pared by 1 base and J by 8 bases, with 10 bases between. Germline CDR1 and CDR2: SGHRS and YFSETQ. In DNA form, the CDR3 reads TGCGCCAGCAGCTTGCTAGGGGGAGATGAGCAGTTCTTC. Translated: CASSLLGGDEQFF.

The chain couples TRBV3-1 (or the pseudogene TRBV3-2) to TRBJ1-1; D gene ambiguous. CDR1 LGHDT and CDR2 YNNKEL come from the germline V gene (reference sequence). CDR3 length equals 14 residues. The V gene lost 5 bases and the J gene lost 1 base, with 11 bases spanning the gap. CDR3 sequence: CASSRLTENTEAFF. The CDR3 bases are TGTGCCAGCAGCAGATTAACAGAGAACACTGAAGCTTTCTTT.

The genes are TRBV27 and TRBJ1-6; maybe TRBD1 (6 bases). The CDR3 length is 13 residues. V was trimmed by 6 bases and J by 10 bases, leaving 13 bases between them. Germline CDR1 reads MNHEY; CDR2 reads SMNVEV (reference sequence). CDR3 in amino acids: CASRYRVGSPLHF. The DNA for the CDR3 is TGTGCCAGCAGATACAGGGTGGGGTCACCCCTCCACTTT.

V usage is TRBV30 and J usage is TRBJ1-3; D uncertain. V lost 2 bases, J lost 1 base, and 6 bases lay in between. The CDR3 is 13 residues long. Germline CDR1 and CDR2: GTSNPN and SVGIG (reference sequence). This chain's CDR3 is CAWSSLSGNTIYF. The CDR3 DNA reads TGTGCCTGGAGTTCGTTGTCTGGAAACACCATATATTTT.

This chain joins TRBV30 and TRBJ1-2; no reliable D call. The germline V gene has CDR1 GTSNPN and CDR2 SVGIG (reference sequence). The V end lost 2 bases, the J end lost 8 bases, and 18 bases lay between the germline ends. The CDR3 contains 14 residues. CDR3 protein: CAWSPNPAARGYTF. The CDR3 DNA is TGTGCCTGGAGTCCAAACCCAGCGGCTCGGGGCTACACCTTC.

V is TRBV2 and J is TRBJ1-2, with TRBD1 as a possible D gene (5 bases). Trimming cost V 8 bases and J 6 bases, with 13 bases left between them. This CDR3 is built from 12 residues. The germline gives CDR1 SNHLY, CDR2 FYNNEI. CDR3 sequence (DNA): TGTGCCAGCCGAGCCAGGGCTGATGGCTACACCTTC. It translates to CASRARADGYTF.

The chain combines TRBV6-6 with TRBJ2-3, with a possible D match to TRBD1 (5 bases). The germline gives CDR1 MNHNY, CDR2 SVGAGI (reference sequence). The CDR3 runs to 12 residues. Deletions cut 7 bases from V and 4 bases from J, with 9 bases between. The CDR3 sequence: CASKGAPDTQYF. CDR3 DNA sequence: TGTGCCAGCAAAGGGGCCCCAGATACGCAGTATTTT.

The rearrangement links TRBV27 to TRBJ2-1; 7 bases match TRBD2. The length of the CDR3 is 17 residues. V lost 4 bases, J lost 6 bases, and 15 bases stayed unmatched. From germline, CDR1 is MNHEY and CDR2 SMNVEV (reference sequence). The CDR3 protein is CASSSPAGKFRSNEQFF. CDR3 bases: TGTGCCAGCAGTTCCCCAGCGGGAAAGTTTCGCAGCAATGAGCAGTTCTTC.

CDR3 in amino acids: CASSDLEGSNQPQHF. Here the CDR3 DNA reads TGTGCCAGTAGTGACCTCGAGGGTAGCAATCAGCCCCAGCATTTT. The rearrangement joins TRBV19 to TRBJ1-5, with unresolved D. Trimming removed 5 bases at V and 0 bases at J, with 11 bases between. This CDR3 is 15 amino acids long. Germline assignment: CDR1 LNHDA and CDR2 SQIVND (reference sequence).

The rearrangement joins TRBV5-1 to TRBJ2-7, with 10 nucleotides matching TRBD2. The J segment lost 3 bases and the V segment lost 0 bases, leaving 6 bases of the junction unmatched. The germline V gene has CDR1 SGHRS and CDR2 YFSETQ. There are 16 residues in the CDR3. The CDR3 protein is CASSLASGGSFYEQYF. For the CDR3, the DNA is TGCGCCAGCAGCTTGGCTAGCGGGGGTTCCTTCTACGAGCAGTACTTC.